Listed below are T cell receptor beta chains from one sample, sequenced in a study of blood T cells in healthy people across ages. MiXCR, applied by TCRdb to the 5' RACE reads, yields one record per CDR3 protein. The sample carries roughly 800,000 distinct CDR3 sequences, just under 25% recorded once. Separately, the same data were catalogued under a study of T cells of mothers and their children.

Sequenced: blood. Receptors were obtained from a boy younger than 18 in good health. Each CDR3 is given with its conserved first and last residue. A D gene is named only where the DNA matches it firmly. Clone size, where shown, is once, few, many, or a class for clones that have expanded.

CDR3aa: CASSFGPSDYNEQFF
CDR3nt: TGTGCCAGCAGTTTTGGGCCTAGCGACTACAATGAGCAGTTCTTC
v_gene: TRBV28
len: 15
d_gene: NA
abundance: few
j_gene: TRBJ2-1

CDR3aa: CASSDPLAGATQETQYF
CDR3nt: TGTGCCAGCAGTGACCCCCTAGCGGGGGCCACCCAAGAGACCCAGTACTTC
v_gene: TRBV2
len: 17
d_gene: TRBD2
abundance: NA
j_gene: TRBJ2-5

CDR3aa: CSSNEGEGGRQETQYF
CDR3nt: TGCAGTTCGAACGAAGGTGAGGGAGGGAGGCAAGAGACCCAGTACTTC
v_gene: TRBV20-1
len: 16
d_gene: TRBD2
abundance: NA
j_gene: TRBJ2-5

CDR3aa: CAPDLAEQETQYF
CDR3nt: TGTGCCCCGGACCTAGCGGAACAAGAGACCCAGTACTTC
v_gene: TRBV10-3
len: 13
d_gene: TRBD2
abundance: few
j_gene: TRBJ2-5

CDR3aa: CATMPDRSTLGELFF
CDR3nt: TGTGCCACCATGCCGGACAGATCGACACTCGGGGAGCTGTTTTTT
v_gene: TRBV24-1
len: 15
d_gene: NA
abundance: few
j_gene: TRBJ2-2

CDR3aa: CASSYGPPSSYNEQFF
CDR3nt: TGTGCCAGCAGTTACGGCCCCCCGAGCTCCTACAATGAGCAGTTCTTC
v_gene: TRBV6-5
len: 16
d_gene: NA
abundance: many
j_gene: TRBJ2-1

CDR3aa: CATSDSGGQGDYEQYF
CDR3nt: TGTGCCACCAGTGATTCGGGAGGGCAGGGGGACTACGAGCAGTACTTC
v_gene: TRBV24-1
len: 16
d_gene: NA
abundance: few
j_gene: TRBJ2-7

CDR3aa: CASSYLGSYNEQYF
CDR3nt: TGTGCCAGCAGTTACCTGGGCTCCTACAATGAGCAGTACTTC
v_gene: TRBV6-2/TRBV6-3
len: 14
d_gene: NA
abundance: NA
j_gene: TRBJ2-5

CDR3aa: CASSLGYNTEAFF
CDR3nt: TGTGCCAGCAGCTTAGGATATAACACTGAAGCTTTCTTT
v_gene: TRBV7-2
len: 13
d_gene: NA
abundance: few
j_gene: TRBJ1-1

CDR3aa: CASSQDGDSSSYNEQFF
CDR3nt: TGCGCCAGCAGCCAAGATGGCGACAGCAGCTCCTACAATGAGCAGTTCTTC
v_gene: TRBV4-3
len: 17
d_gene: NA
abundance: few
j_gene: TRBJ2-1

CDR3aa: CASRPTGAGNTEAFF
CDR3nt: TGCGCCAGCAGGCCCACTGGGGCCGGGAACACTGAAGCTTTCTTT
v_gene: TRBV5-1
len: 15
d_gene: NA
abundance: NA
j_gene: TRBJ1-1

CDR3aa: CASSSWDSNEQFF
CDR3nt: TGTGCCAGCAGTTCATGGGACAGCAATGAGCAGTTCTTC
v_gene: TRBV28
len: 13
d_gene: TRBD1
abundance: NA
j_gene: TRBJ2-1

CDR3aa: CASSSQGAINYEQYF
CDR3nt: TGTGCCAGCAGTTCCCAGGGGGCCATTAACTACGAGCAGTACTTC
v_gene: TRBV6-1
len: 15
d_gene: TRBD1
abundance: NA
j_gene: TRBJ2-7

CDR3aa: CASSLAGTGGARAAGELFF
CDR3nt: TGTGCCAGCAGCTTAGCGGGGACAGGGGGCGCGAGAGCGGCCGGGGAGCTGTTTTTT
v_gene: TRBV7-9
len: 19
d_gene: TRBD1
abundance: few
j_gene: TRBJ2-2

CDR3aa: CASSDIRGIGETQYF
CDR3nt: TGTGCCAGCAGTGATATTCGGGGTATAGGTGAGACCCAGTACTTC
v_gene: TRBV28
len: 15
d_gene: NA
abundance: NA
j_gene: TRBJ2-5

CDR3aa: CASSFHGGRSTEAFF
CDR3nt: TGTGCCAGCAGTTTCCACGGTGGCCGATCAACTGAAGCTTTCTTT
v_gene: TRBV12-3/TRBV12-4
len: 15
d_gene: NA
abundance: few
j_gene: TRBJ1-1

CDR3aa: CASSSGRLQETQYF
CDR3nt: TGCGCCAGCAGCTCCGGGAGATTACAAGAGACCCAGTACTTC
v_gene: TRBV5-1
len: 14
d_gene: NA
abundance: many
j_gene: TRBJ2-5

CDR3aa: CASSQGNTIYF
CDR3nt: TGTGCCAGCAGTCAGGGAAACACCATATATTTT
v_gene: TRBV12-3/TRBV12-4
len: 11
d_gene: NA
abundance: few
j_gene: TRBJ1-3

CDR3aa: CASSQGRELSGNTIYF
CDR3nt: TGTGCCAGCAGCCAAGGTCGGGAACTCTCTGGAAACACCATATATTTT
v_gene: TRBV4-2
len: 16
d_gene: NA
abundance: NA
j_gene: TRBJ1-3

CDR3aa: CASSLVSGGKTWFF
CDR3nt: TGTGCCAGCAGCTTAGTGTCTGGGGGGAAGACTTGGTTCTTC
v_gene: TRBV7-2
len: 14
d_gene: NA
abundance: few
j_gene: TRBJ2-1

CDR3aa: CASSTGSNNEQYF
CDR3nt: TGTGCCAGCAGCACTGGGTCCAACAACGAGCAGTACTTC
v_gene: TRBV7-2
len: 13
d_gene: NA
abundance: NA
j_gene: TRBJ2-7

CDR3aa: CASSVDENQPQHF
CDR3nt: TGTGCCAGCAGCGTAGACGAAAATCAGCCCCAGCATTTT
v_gene: TRBV9
len: 13
d_gene: NA
abundance: NA
j_gene: TRBJ1-5

CDR3aa: CASSLDRGETQYF
CDR3nt: TGCGCCAGCAGCTTGGACAGGGGAGAGACCCAGTACTTC
v_gene: TRBV7-2
len: 13
d_gene: TRBD1
abundance: many
j_gene: TRBJ2-5

CDR3aa: CASSQERDWRYNEQFF
CDR3nt: TGTGCCAGCAGTCAAGAGAGGGACTGGCGCTACAATGAGCAGTTCTTC
v_gene: TRBV3-1
len: 16
d_gene: NA
abundance: few
j_gene: TRBJ2-1

CDR3aa: CASSQESLNTEAFF
CDR3nt: TGCGCCAGCAGCCAAGAAAGTCTGAACACTGAAGCTTTCTTT
v_gene: TRBV4-3
len: 14
d_gene: NA
abundance: NA
j_gene: TRBJ1-1

CDR3aa: CASSSYRGSYEQYF
CDR3nt: TGTGCCAGCAGTTCCTACAGGGGCTCCTACGAGCAGTACTTC
v_gene: TRBV28
len: 14
d_gene: TRBD1
abundance: few
j_gene: TRBJ2-7

CDR3aa: CASGRTGDRSNQPQHF
CDR3nt: TGTGCCAGCGGGAGGACAGGGGATCGGAGCAATCAGCCCCAGCATTTT
v_gene: TRBV21-1
len: 16
d_gene: NA
abundance: NA
j_gene: TRBJ1-5

CDR3aa: CASSWRGLDSYEQYF
CDR3nt: TGTGCCAGCAGCTGGAGAGGATTGGACTCCTACGAGCAGTACTTC
v_gene: TRBV28
len: 15
d_gene: NA
abundance: few
j_gene: TRBJ2-7

CDR3aa: CSARDQMTVALFF
CDR3nt: TGCAGTGCTAGAGATCAAATGACAGTCGCACTGTTTTTT
v_gene: TRBV20-1
len: 13
d_gene: NA
abundance: few
j_gene: TRBJ1-4

CDR3aa: CSVATIGYEQYF
CDR3nt: TGCAGCGTTGCCACGATCGGCTACGAGCAGTACTTC
v_gene: TRBV29-1
len: 12
d_gene: NA
abundance: NA
j_gene: TRBJ2-7

CDR3aa: CSVKGIMGAINQETQYF
CDR3nt: TGCAGCGTGAAGGGGATCATGGGGGCGATTAACCAAGAGACCCAGTACTTC
v_gene: TRBV29-1
len: 17
d_gene: NA
abundance: NA
j_gene: TRBJ2-5

CDR3aa: CASSGRRFSNQPQHF
CDR3nt: TGTGCCAGCAGCGGGCGCAGGTTTAGCAATCAGCCCCAGCATTTT
v_gene: TRBV21-1
len: 15
d_gene: NA
abundance: many
j_gene: TRBJ1-5

CDR3aa: CATSRDRGGNTEAFF
CDR3nt: TGTGCCACCAGCAGAGATCGGGGGGGGAACACTGAAGCTTTCTTT
v_gene: TRBV15
len: 15
d_gene: NA
abundance: NA
j_gene: TRBJ1-1

CDR3aa: CASSEYDPEKLFF
CDR3nt: TGTGCCAGCAGTGAATACGACCCTGAAAAACTGTTTTTT
v_gene: TRBV6-1
len: 13
d_gene: NA
abundance: few
j_gene: TRBJ1-4

CDR3aa: CASSPGDSSANTEAFF
CDR3nt: TGCGCCAGCAGCCCGGGTGACAGTTCCGCGAACACTGAAGCTTTCTTT
v_gene: TRBV4-3
len: 16
d_gene: NA
abundance: NA
j_gene: TRBJ1-1

CDR3aa: CASSMDLNYGYTF
CDR3nt: TGTGCCAGCAGTATGGACCTTAACTATGGCTACACCTTC
v_gene: TRBV6-5
len: 13
d_gene: NA
abundance: NA
j_gene: TRBJ1-2

CDR3aa: CASLAGFVGGYTF
CDR3nt: TGTGCCAGCTTGGCGGGGTTCGTGGGTGGCTACACCTTC
v_gene: TRBV5-6
len: 13
d_gene: NA
abundance: NA
j_gene: TRBJ1-2

CDR3aa: CASSQLAGALDYNEQFF
CDR3nt: TGCGCCAGCTCACAACTAGCGGGAGCTCTAGACTACAATGAGCAGTTCTTC
v_gene: TRBV4-3
len: 17
d_gene: TRBD2
abundance: NA
j_gene: TRBJ2-1

CDR3aa: CSVGDRADQPQHF
CDR3nt: TGCAGCGTTGGTGACAGGGCGGATCAGCCCCAGCATTTT
v_gene: TRBV29-1
len: 13
d_gene: TRBD1
abundance: NA
j_gene: TRBJ1-5

CDR3aa: CSVETGTGAPEQYF
CDR3nt: TGCAGCGTTGAAACCGGGACAGGGGCTCCCGAGCAGTACTTC
v_gene: TRBV29-1
len: 14
d_gene: TRBD1
abundance: NA
j_gene: TRBJ2-7